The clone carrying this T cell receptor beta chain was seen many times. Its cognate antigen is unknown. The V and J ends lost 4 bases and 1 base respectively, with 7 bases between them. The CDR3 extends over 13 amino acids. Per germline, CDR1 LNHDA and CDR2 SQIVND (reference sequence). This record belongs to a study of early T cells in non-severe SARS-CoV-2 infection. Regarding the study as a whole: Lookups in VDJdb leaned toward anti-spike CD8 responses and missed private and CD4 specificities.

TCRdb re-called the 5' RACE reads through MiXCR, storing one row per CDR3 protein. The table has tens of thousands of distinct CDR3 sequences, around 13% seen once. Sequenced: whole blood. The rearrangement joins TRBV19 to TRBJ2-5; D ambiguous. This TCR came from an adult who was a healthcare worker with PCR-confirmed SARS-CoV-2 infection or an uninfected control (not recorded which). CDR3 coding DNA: TGTGCCAGTAGTACGTGGGGCCAAGAGACCCAGTACTTC. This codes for CASSTWGQETQYF.